This TCR beta chain was found in a study of cytomegalovirus exposure and HLA in healthy donors. Overall study: Among the 300 to 500 donors who were genotyped, about 86% fell in the genetic ancestry cluster that is associated with self-reported Caucasian donors. Whole-study findings and limits: A few V segments could not be told apart, such as TRBV6-2 and TRBV6-3, and were left out. HLA-A and HLA-B allele assignments for most subjects were reportedly predicted accurately using TCR beta sequences.

Comments on this clone: Its specificity is unknown.

Germline V gene sequence: CDR1 SQVTM, CDR2 ANQGSEA. The J segment lost 5 bases and the V segment lost 4 bases, leaving 11 bases of the junction unmatched. This CDR3 is 15 amino acids long. The PCR employed 60 Vbeta primers together with 13 Jbeta primers. Authors' methods: Around 10 million of the approximately 80 million unique TCR beta chains counted in a later analysis were shared. Profiling relied on immunoSEQ multiplex PCR, and the TCRdb table lists in-frame clones only, not all of them. That table supplies the V and J calls and clone size; D and trimming were determined from the DNA. The sample lists under 200,000 clones; about 80% were seen once.

The receptor comes from a man aged 55 to 70 in good health and CMV-seronegative. The sample comprised PBMCs. The J gene is TRBJ1-2, the V gene TRBV29-1; TRBD1 aligns across 9 bases. The CDR3 nucleotides are TGCAGCGTTGGGTACGACAGGGGGGCAGCATATGGCTACACCTTC. It translates to CSVGYDRGAAYGYTF. Looking up the rest from reference TRBV29-1 and TRBJ1-2 gives the full variable domain: SAVISQKPSRDICQRGTSLTIQCQVDSQVTMMFWYRQQPGQSLTLIATANQGSEATYESGFVIDKFPISRPNLTFSTLTVSNMSPEDSSIYLCSVGYDRGAAYGYTFGSGTRLTVV.